Following are 20 T cell receptor beta chains from one sample sequenced in a study of blood T cell repertoires in COVID-19. Only in-frame clones appear in the TCRdb table, and some are missing; sequencing was by immunoSEQ multiplex PCR. Here the sample spans roughly 230,000 clones, roughly 87% being singletons. Material: peripheral blood. The source of these receptors is a middle-aged woman who had recovered from COVID-19.

This chain uses TRBV30 with TRBJ2-2, with 8 bases that match TRBD1. Germline CDR1 GTSNPN, CDR2 SVGIG (reference sequence). The ends lost 5 bases at V and 1 base at J; junction bases unmatched: 0. This CDR3 is built from 13 residues. The CDR3 region is CAWGTGNTGELFF. CDR3 DNA: TGTGCCTGGGGGACAGGGAACACCGGGGAGCTGTTTTTT.

V usage is TRBV5-4 and J usage is TRBJ2-3, with D perhaps TRBD2 (6 bases). This CDR3 region has 17 residues. V was clipped by 0 bases and J by 1 base, with 15 bases between them. Germline V gene data show CDR1 as SGHNT and CDR2 as YYREEE (reference sequence). DNA of the CDR3: TGTGCCAGCAGCTTGGACACTAGCACCCAACGCACAGATACGCAGTATTTT. This translates into CASSLDTSTQRTDTQYF.

This chain joins TRBV19 and TRBJ1-2; TRBD1 matches at 9 bases. Per germline, CDR1 LNHDA and CDR2 SQIVND (reference sequence). The CDR3 has 15 residues. V gave up 4 bases and J gave up 4 bases; unmatched junction bases: 7. The CDR3 DNA sequence: TGTGCCAGTAGTACAACGGGACAGGGTATCTATGGCTACACCTTC. Its translation: CASSTTGQGIYGYTF.

V is TRBV6-2 or TRBV6-3 and J is TRBJ2-3, with 10 bases matching TRBD2. After removal of 3 bases from V and 4 bases from J, the junction contained 4 bases not matched to a gene. CDR3 size: 15 residues. Germline-derived CDR1 and CDR2 are MNHEY and SVGEGT. The CDR3 here is CASSYGLAGADTQYF. As DNA, the CDR3 is TGTGCCAGCAGTTATGGGCTAGCGGGAGCAGATACGCAGTATTTT.

The chain recombines TRBV10-3 with TRBJ2-1, with 9 bases identical to TRBD2. The V and J ends lost 6 bases and 5 bases, in that order; junction bases with no gene match: 8. Per germline, CDR1 ENHRY and CDR2 SYGVKD. CDR3 size: 15 residues. CDR3 protein: CAIRDSGSNNNEQFF. CDR3 in DNA: TGTGCCATCAGGGATAGCGGGAGTAATAACAATGAGCAGTTCTTC.

The chain employs TRBV24-1 and TRBJ1-5, with unresolved D. The V and J ends lost 4 bases and 5 bases respectively, with 8 bases between them. The CDR3 totals 13 residues. CDR1 and CDR2 (germline): KGHDR, SFDVKD. CDR3 amino acids: CATSERAYQPQHF. CDR3 nucleotides: TGTGCCACCAGTGAGCGAGCATATCAGCCCCAGCATTTT.

This sequence joins TRBV3-1 (or the pseudogene TRBV3-2) and TRBJ2-5, with 7 positions matching TRBD2. Germline loops: CDR1 LGHDT, CDR2 YNNKEL (reference sequence). The length of the CDR3 is 14 residues. V shed 2 bases, J shed 3 bases, and the junction held 3 bases outside the gene matches. The CDR3 here is CASSQWGGEETQYF. Written as DNA, the CDR3 is TGTGCCAGCAGCCAATGGGGGGGGGAAGAGACCCAGTACTTC.

The chain is built from TRBV7-2 and TRBJ1-1; D unclear. The CDR3 length is 13 residues. The V gene lost 7 bases and the J gene lost 4 bases, with 13 bases spanning the gap. Germline V lookup: CDR1 SGHTA, CDR2 FQGNSA. DNA of the CDR3: TGTGCCAGCATAGGGAGATTATTCACTGAAGCTTTCTTT. This codes for CASIGRLFTEAFF.

The chain joins TRBV2 to TRBJ2-7, with a weak D call TRBD1 (6 bases). Germline CDR1 SNHLY, CDR2 FYNNEI. The CDR3 is 13 amino acids. Trimming removed 5 bases from V and 2 bases from J, with 10 bases in between. The CDR3, as DNA: TGTGCCAGCAGTAGACAGGTCGCCTACGAGCAGTACGTC. Translated, it gives CASSRQVAYEQYV.

The genes are TRBV4-3 and TRBJ1-2, with D uncertain. Germline values: CDR1 LGHNA, CDR2 YSLEER. V lost 4 bases and J 2 bases, leaving 14 bases between the germline ends. This CDR3 contains 15 residues. CDR3 nucleotides: TGCGCCAGCAGCCCGACCGCGGGTTCCAACTATGGCTACACCTTC. It yields the protein CASSPTAGSNYGYTF.

The V and J genes are TRBV4-3 and TRBJ2-1, with D possibly being TRBD2 (5 bases). Looked up from germline, CDR1 is LGHNA and CDR2 is YSLEER. Trimming cost V 3 bases and J 2 bases, with 11 bases left between them. CDR3 length equals 15 residues. The CDR3 nucleotides read TGCGCCAGCAGCCAGGTGGGCGGGCCCTACAATGAGCAGTTCTTC. Translated: CASSQVGGPYNEQFF.

The CDR3 bases are TGCGCCAGCAGCCTGGGGATGGGGCTTTCAGGCTACGAGCAGTACTTC. Amino acids: CASSLGMGLSGYEQYF. The chain has TRBV5-1 and TRBJ2-7, with D perhaps matching TRBD1 (5 bases). Germline loops: CDR1 SGHRS, CDR2 YFSETQ. The CDR3 totals 16 residues. The V gene lost 4 bases and the J gene lost 3 bases, with 20 bases spanning the gap.

The CDR3, as DNA: TGTGCCAGCAGCTTGGGACTAGCGGGCCCCGGGGAGCTGTTTTTT. Translated: CASSLGLAGPGELFF. The V call is TRBV5-8, the J call TRBJ2-2; 10 bases are shared with TRBD2. CDR3 length equals 15 residues. Germline V CDR1 and CDR2: SGHTS, YDEGEE. Germline trimming cut 0 bases from V and 6 bases from J; bases unmatched to any gene: 2.

The CDR3 nucleotides are TGTGCCAGCAGCCGTCCAGGGAATGCCTACGAGCAGTACGTC. Amino acids: CASSRPGNAYEQYV. The V call is TRBV3-1 (or the pseudogene TRBV3-2), the J call TRBJ2-7, with a weak D call TRBD1 (5 bases). Trimming took 4 bases from V and 2 from J, leaving 12 bases between them. The CDR3 is 14 amino acids. CDR1 LGHDT and CDR2 YNNKEL come from the germline V gene (reference sequence).

This sequence joins TRBV9 and TRBJ2-1; 7 bases line up with TRBD2. Germline V gene sequence: CDR1 SGDLS, CDR2 YYNGEE. V was clipped by 3 bases and J by 7 bases; unmatched bases: 10. The CDR3 has 15 residues. The CDR3 is CASSGLAADVNEQFF. CDR3 DNA sequence: TGTGCCAGCAGCGGACTAGCCGCGGACGTAAATGAGCAGTTCTTC.

In DNA, the CDR3 is TGTGCCAGCAGTTCCCCCGGAGACGAGCAGTACGTC. It specifies CASSSPGDEQYV. The rearrangement uses TRBV6-2 or TRBV6-3 and TRBJ2-7, with D unresolved. The CDR3 runs 12 residues. The germline V and J ends were trimmed by 4 bases and 5 bases, with 9 bases remaining between them. The V gene's germline CDR1 is MNHEY and CDR2 SVGEGT.

The rearrangement uses TRBV10-3 and TRBJ2-3, with a tentative D call TRBD1 (6 bases). CDR3 size: 15 residues. Trimming took 8 bases from V and 2 from J, leaving 17 bases between them. The germline V gene encodes CDR1 ENHRY and CDR2 SYGVKD. CDR3 residues: CAIVEDRDTTDTQYF. The CDR3 DNA sequence: TGTGCCATCGTTGAGGACAGAGATACCACAGATACGCAGTATTTT.

The rearrangement joins TRBV29-1 to TRBJ1-2; 7 nucleotides line up with TRBD1. J gave up 8 bases and V 4 bases, and 16 bases lay outside the gene matches. This CDR3 region has 15 residues. Germline V CDR1 and CDR2: SQVTM, ANQGSEA. The CDR3 DNA reads as TGCAGCGTTGGTTTAGGGGGCAGGGTGGCGAAAGGCTACACCTTC. Translation gives CSVGLGGRVAKGYTF.

The V gene is TRBV6-5, the J gene TRBJ2-7; 10 nucleotides line up with TRBD1. V trimming: 2 bases; J trimming: 7 bases; junction bases outside the gene matches: 5. Looked up from germline, CDR1 is MNHEY and CDR2 is SVGAGI. This CDR3 comprises 14 residues. The CDR3 DNA is TGTGCCAGCAGTTACCGGACAGGGGGTGGGGAGCAGTACTTC. This sequence encodes CASSYRTGGGEQYF.

The genes are TRBV4-3 and TRBJ1-2; D uncertain. V lost 2 bases to trimming and J lost 4 bases, with 5 bases between them. The germline CDR1 and CDR2 sequences are LGHNA and YSLEER. The CDR3 consists of 12 residues. This CDR3 is CASSQTGYGYTF. CDR3 DNA: TGCGCCAGCAGCCAAACGGGCTATGGCTACACCTTC.